This T cell receptor beta chain emerged from a study of T-cell reconstitution after alpha-beta-depleted transplantation in children. By sample share, this clonotype is medium-sized. The antigen is undetermined. Unique molecular identifiers were incorporated into the prepared TCRbeta library. TCRdb called the PCR reads again in MiXCR, with one record for every CDR3 protein. The sample contains more than 85,000 distinct CDR3 sequences, 7.5% to 9.5% of which appear only once. V lost 6 bases and J 2 bases, leaving 19 bases between the germline ends. The CDR3 runs to 15 residues. The germline V gene encodes CDR1 DFQATT and CDR2 SNEGSKA (reference sequence). Study findings and constraints: Surviving recipient T cells and thymic progenitors produced the high day-60 TCRbeta diversity seen in some patients.

The starting material was PBMCs, obtained before TCRalphabeta/CD19-depleted stem cell transplant. V and J are TRBV20-1 and TRBJ1-1; D may be TRBD1 (5 bases). This clonotype was obtained from a boy aged 2 to 10 with acute lymphoblastic leukemia, due to receive a stem cell transplant. The CDR3 DNA reads TGCAGTGCGAGCCTTTGGGGGGTAGGCAACACTGAAGCTTTCTTT. The encoded protein is CSASLWGVGNTEAFF.